The rows below give T cell receptor beta chains drawn from one sample of a study of cytomegalovirus exposure and HLA in healthy donors. Libraries were prepared by immunoSEQ multiplex PCR; TCRdb keeps only in-frame clonotypes and omits some of them. The sample records 120,000 or so clones, roughly 15% being singletons. The sample taken for sequencing was PBMCs. The receptors originated from a woman younger than 35 in good health and CMV-seronegative. CDR3s include the opening cysteine and the closing phenylalanine or tryptophan. Each record gives: clone size, V gene, D gene, J gene, CDR3 protein, CDR3 DNA. The D gene is left open where the match is weak. The size of a clone is reported for some rows only, either as once, few or many, or as a class for expanded clones.

>few|TRBV9|.|TRBJ1-6
CASSPRSGGTVSPLHF
TGTGCCAGCAGCCCCCGGTCGGGGGGTACGGTTTCACCCCTCCACTTT
>.|TRBV5-6|TRBD1|TRBJ2-4
CASSLARKGANIQYF
TGTGCCAGCAGCCTCGCACGTAAGGGGGCAAACATTCAGTACTTC
>.|TRBV9|TRBD2|TRBJ2-7
CASSERGGGGYEQYF
TGTGCCAGCAGCGAGAGGGGCGGGGGGGGCTACGAGCAGTACTTC
>.|TRBV4-3|.|TRBJ1-6
CASSQGTPGSPLHF
TGCGCCAGCAGCCAAGGTACCCCAGGTTCACCCCTCCACTTT
>.|TRBV18|TRBD2|TRBJ2-1
CASSATSDSYNEQFF
TGTGCCAGCTCAGCGACTAGCGACTCCTACAATGAGCAGTTCTTC
>.|TRBV6-4|TRBD1|TRBJ2-1
CASRGQGDSGEQFF
TGTGCCAGCAGGGGACAGGGGGATTCTGGTGAGCAGTTCTTC
>.|TRBV6-4|.|TRBJ1-5
CASSETVNQPQHF
TGTGCCAGCAGTGAGACAGTTAATCAGCCCCAGCATTTT
>.|TRBV28|TRBD1|TRBJ1-3
CASSRGSSGNTIYF
TGTGCCAGCAGCAGGGGGTCCTCTGGAAACACCATATATTTT
>few|TRBV28|TRBD1|TRBJ2-2
CASSRTGSSGELFF
TGTGCCAGCAGTCGGACAGGGTCGTCCGGGGAGCTGTTTTTT
>.|TRBV4-1|.|TRBJ1-1
CASSQGGADTEAFF
TGCGCCAGCAGCCAAGGCGGGGCGGACACTGAAGCTTTCTTT
>few|TRBV4-3|.|TRBJ1-2
CASSQDGRAKDGYTF
TGCGCCAGCAGCCAAGACGGCAGGGCTAAGGATGGCTACACCTTC